These T cell receptor beta chains were read from a single sample in a study of identical twins. TCRdb itself ran the 5' RACE reads through MiXCR, one entry per CDR3 protein. The data show fewer than 250,000 distinct CDR3 sequences, roughly 7% seen once. This same sample was also part of a study on yellow fever vaccine responses in identical twins.

Sequencing input: memory (CD45RO+) T cells sorted from blood. Receptors were obtained from a woman in her late teens or twenties in good health. Both conserved end residues are part of each CDR3. The size entry is marked missing in some rows and otherwise reads once, few, many or a size class.

V gene: TRBV5-1
clone size: .
J gene: TRBJ2-3
CDR3 protein: CASSLASTFTDTQYF

V gene: TRBV12-3/TRBV12-4
clone size: many
J gene: TRBJ2-3
CDR3 protein: CASSRLAGNTDTQYF

V gene: TRBV7-6
clone size: many
J gene: TRBJ2-2
CDR3 protein: CASSRGLAGGPNVGELFF

V gene: TRBV27
clone size: .
J gene: TRBJ1-6
CDR3 protein: CASSYTGLGSPLHF

V gene: TRBV6-6
clone size: once
J gene: TRBJ2-3
CDR3 protein: CASSYVASTDTQYF

V gene: TRBV19
clone size: few
J gene: TRBJ2-3
CDR3 protein: CASSMGRPTDTQYF

V gene: TRBV12-3/TRBV12-4
clone size: many
J gene: TRBJ2-1
CDR3 protein: CASQDRDYNEQFF

V gene: TRBV20-1
clone size: few
J gene: TRBJ1-3
CDR3 protein: CSAQNFRSGNTIYF

V gene: TRBV7-9
clone size: .
J gene: TRBJ2-7
CDR3 protein: CASSSRAYEQYF

V gene: TRBV4-1
clone size: few
J gene: TRBJ2-1
CDR3 protein: CASSLKRLWDRGSNEQFF

V gene: TRBV15
clone size: few
J gene: TRBJ1-5
CDR3 protein: CATSREGSNQPQHF

V gene: TRBV2
clone size: many
J gene: TRBJ2-3
CDR3 protein: CASRRVTNRDTQYF

V gene: TRBV2
clone size: few
J gene: TRBJ2-1
CDR3 protein: CASLRADTAPPEQFF

V gene: TRBV3-1
clone size: .
J gene: TRBJ2-1
CDR3 protein: CASSPWASGSNEQFF

V gene: TRBV20-1
clone size: .
J gene: TRBJ1-3
CDR3 protein: CSATSPNSGNTIYF

V gene: TRBV5-6
clone size: many
J gene: TRBJ2-4
CDR3 protein: CASSLRGQGILVQYF

V gene: TRBV5-6
clone size: many
J gene: TRBJ2-3
CDR3 protein: CASSRTGRQADTQYF

V gene: TRBV5-1
clone size: few
J gene: TRBJ2-7
CDR3 protein: CASSYTESLAGAYEQYF

V gene: TRBV6-2/TRBV6-3
clone size: .
J gene: TRBJ1-1
CDR3 protein: CASSYGESTEAFF

V gene: TRBV28
clone size: few
J gene: TRBJ1-4
CDR3 protein: CASSTGGRSEKLFF

V gene: TRBV12-3/TRBV12-4
clone size: many
J gene: TRBJ2-3
CDR3 protein: CASSSSGVPDTQYF

V gene: TRBV18
clone size: few
J gene: TRBJ1-1
CDR3 protein: CASSPPGVTTEAFF

V gene: TRBV20-1
clone size: many
J gene: TRBJ2-1
CDR3 protein: CSARRERTSSYNEQFF

V gene: TRBV19
clone size: few
J gene: TRBJ2-1
CDR3 protein: CASSILAGGDGEQFF

V gene: TRBV29-1
clone size: many
J gene: TRBJ1-5
CDR3 protein: CSVHRENQPQHF

V gene: TRBV7-6
clone size: .
J gene: TRBJ2-2
CDR3 protein: CASSLAPGQGGVGELFF

V gene: TRBV20-1
clone size: .
J gene: TRBJ2-3
CDR3 protein: CSARGGASGTLDTQYF

V gene: TRBV6-1
clone size: .
J gene: TRBJ2-7
CDR3 protein: CASSRDSLSYEQYF

V gene: TRBV3-1
clone size: few
J gene: TRBJ2-3
CDR3 protein: CASSDGQLFTGDF

V gene: TRBV4-2
clone size: few
J gene: TRBJ1-2
CDR3 protein: CASSQDRQGGGYTF

V gene: TRBV27
clone size: .
J gene: TRBJ2-7
CDR3 protein: CASSPRQTNPYEQYF

V gene: TRBV4-1
clone size: .
J gene: TRBJ1-4
CDR3 protein: CASSQESPARGGATNEKLFF

V gene: TRBV6-5
clone size: many
J gene: TRBJ2-3
CDR3 protein: CASSYSTTTDTQYF

V gene: TRBV6-5
clone size: few
J gene: TRBJ1-5
CDR3 protein: CASSYGGLSSNQPQHF

V gene: TRBV7-9
clone size: few
J gene: TRBJ1-1
CDR3 protein: CASSPGGGFNTEAFF

V gene: TRBV3-1
clone size: many
J gene: TRBJ2-7
CDR3 protein: CASSQGTSGSYEQYF

V gene: TRBV29-1
clone size: many
J gene: TRBJ2-5
CDR3 protein: CSVPGTGHRETQYF

V gene: TRBV4-1
clone size: few
J gene: TRBJ2-7
CDR3 protein: CASSQDYGRGGDEQYF

V gene: TRBV15
clone size: few
J gene: TRBJ2-1
CDR3 protein: CATSRDGLASSYNEQFF

V gene: TRBV6-2/TRBV6-3
clone size: few
J gene: TRBJ2-3
CDR3 protein: CASQKVPDTQYF

V gene: TRBV6-5
clone size: many
J gene: TRBJ2-7
CDR3 protein: CASSYSGSYEQYF

V gene: TRBV7-9
clone size: few
J gene: TRBJ2-1
CDR3 protein: CASSLAGHSYNEQFF

V gene: TRBV20-1
clone size: many
J gene: TRBJ2-1
CDR3 protein: CSASKGPGPNEQFF

V gene: TRBV28
clone size: few
J gene: TRBJ2-1
CDR3 protein: CASGGNEQFF

V gene: TRBV5-4
clone size: many
J gene: TRBJ2-2
CDR3 protein: CASSLAYRRGGEAGVNGELFF

V gene: TRBV12-3/TRBV12-4
clone size: few
J gene: TRBJ2-7
CDR3 protein: CASSHGLGPYEQYF

V gene: TRBV25-1
clone size: .
J gene: TRBJ2-3
CDR3 protein: CASSEYRGRTDTQYF